This paragraph reports one TCR beta chain. Its antigen is not known. It was with unique molecular identifiers that the TCRbeta library was prepared. TCRdb redid the calling of the PCR reads with MiXCR, one entry per CDR3 protein. The table shows just under 350,000 distinct CDR3 sequences, with around 16% occurring only once. The CDR3 has 15 amino acids. Germline CDR1 MNHEY, CDR2 SMNVEV (reference sequence). V trimming: 3 bases; J trimming: 2 bases; junction bases outside the gene matches: 6. The data were obtained in a study of T-cell reconstitution after alpha-beta-depleted transplantation in children. Study-wide results and caveats: Several hundred expanded graft clones reportedly supplied alpha-beta T cells about two months after transplant. Newly produced T cells mostly accounted for T-cell counts and diversity one year post-transplant.

The material sequenced was PBMCs, mostly from graft donor cells, taken 360 days after TCRalphabeta/CD19-depleted stem cell transplant. The source is a male patient between 2 and 10 years old who had a stem cell transplant for acute lymphoblastic leukemia, so the T cells may come from the graft donor. The chain employs TRBV27 and TRBJ2-7; 8 positions match TRBD1. CDR3 sequence reads: CASSFRGQGPYEQYF. CDR3 in DNA: TGTGCCAGCAGTTTCCGAGGACAGGGACCCTACGAGCAGTACTTC.